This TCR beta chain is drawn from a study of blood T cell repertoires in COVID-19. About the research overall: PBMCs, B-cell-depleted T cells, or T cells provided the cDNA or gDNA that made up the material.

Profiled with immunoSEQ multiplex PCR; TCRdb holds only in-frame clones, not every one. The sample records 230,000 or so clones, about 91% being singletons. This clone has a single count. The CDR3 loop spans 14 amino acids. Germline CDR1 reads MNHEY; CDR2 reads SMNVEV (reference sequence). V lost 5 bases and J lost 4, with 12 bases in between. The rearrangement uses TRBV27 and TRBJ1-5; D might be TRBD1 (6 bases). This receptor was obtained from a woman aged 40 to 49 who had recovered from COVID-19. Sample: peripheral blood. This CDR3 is CASSLQGWNQPQHF. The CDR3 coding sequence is TGTGCCAGCAGTCTACAGGGTTGGAATCAGCCCCAGCATTTT.